These 22 T cell receptor beta chains share one sample of origin, sequenced in a study of blood T cell repertoires in COVID-19. Sequenced by immunoSEQ multiplex PCR; TCRdb stores in-frame clones only, minus some. The sample has 120,000 to 150,000 clones; approximately 89% are singletons. What was sequenced was peripheral blood. The receptors were sampled from a human donor in a cohort sampled during active COVID-19.

This sequence joins TRBV18 and TRBJ1-2; D remains unclear. Looked up from germline, CDR1 is KGHSH and CDR2 is LQKENI. CDR3 length: 13 amino acids. V lost 3 bases to trimming and J lost 0 bases, with 5 bases between them. In DNA, the CDR3 is TGTGCCAGCTCACCTATGTCTAACTATGGCTACACCTTC. As protein: CASSPMSNYGYTF.

The chain combines TRBV19 with TRBJ2-5; 8 bases are a match to TRBD1. The trim removed 1 base at V and 7 bases at J, leaving 5 bases unmatched. The germline CDR1 and CDR2 sequences are LNHDA and SQIVND (reference sequence). CDR3 length equals 14 residues. The CDR3 loop is CASSIGTGPSTQYF. The CDR3 region has the DNA TGTGCCAGTAGTATAGGGACAGGGCCATCGACCCAGTACTTC.

V usage is TRBV27 and J usage is TRBJ1-4; TRBD1 agrees at 7 bases. Looked up from germline, CDR1 is MNHEY and CDR2 is SMNVEV (reference sequence). Trimming removed 3 bases from V and 6 bases from J; junction bases left unmatched: 7. The CDR3 is made up of 15 amino acids. The CDR3 DNA sequence: TGTGCCAGCAGTTTCAACAGGGGACGAGATGAAAAACTGTTTTTT. Residues: CASSFNRGRDEKLFF.

The V and J genes are TRBV6-5 and TRBJ1-1, with D perhaps TRBD1 (5 bases). Trimming shortened V by 10 bases and J by 8 bases, and 14 bases separated the two germline ends. CDR3 length: 11 amino acids. CDR1 MNHEY and CDR2 SVGAGI come from the germline V gene. The CDR3 coding sequence is TGTGCCACCGGGGGTGGGATCGAAGCTTTCTTT. It codes for CATGGGIEAFF.

J is TRBJ2-7 and V is TRBV18; 12 bases fit TRBD1. The trim removed 3 bases at V and 7 bases at J, leaving 10 bases unmatched. The CDR3 covers 16 residues. Looked up from germline, CDR1 is KGHSH and CDR2 is LQKENI. In DNA form, the CDR3 reads TGTGCCAGCTCACCTAAGCAAGGGACAGGGGGCCGGGAGCAGTACTTC. This codes for CASSPKQGTGGREQYF.

The CDR3 DNA is TGTGCCAGCAGCTTCCTACAGGGGAACTATGGCTACACCTTC. As protein: CASSFLQGNYGYTF. The chain uses TRBV11-2 and TRBJ1-2; 7 bases match TRBD1. V dropped 3 bases and J dropped 2; count of bases not matched to a gene: 3. Germline lookup yields CDR1 SGHAT and CDR2 FQNNGV. The CDR3 runs 14 residues.

This chain uses TRBV3-1 (or the pseudogene TRBV3-2) with TRBJ2-1; 8 nucleotides match TRBD2. Trimming took 4 bases from V and 8 from J; bases not matched to a gene: 10. The germline gives CDR1 LGHDT, CDR2 YNNKEL (reference sequence). CDR3 length equals 15 residues. DNA for the CDR3: TGTGCCAGCAGCCTACCGGGACTAGGGGTTCATGAGCAGTTCTTC. It encodes CASSLPGLGVHEQFF.

The rearrangement links TRBV6-6 to TRBJ1-2; weak D call: TRBD1 (5 bases). Germline V gene data show CDR1 as MNHNY and CDR2 as SVGAGI (reference sequence). The ends were cut back, 10 bases at V and 4 bases at J, with 16 bases in the middle. The CDR3 contains 13 residues. The CDR3 region is CAINLGVGYGYTF. Here the CDR3 DNA reads TGTGCCATAAATTTAGGGGTGGGCTATGGCTACACCTTC.

The V call is TRBV7-3, the J call TRBJ2-2; 9 bases match TRBD2. This CDR3 is built from 18 residues. V gave up 5 bases and J gave up 5 bases; unmatched junction bases: 15. CDR1 is SGHTA, CDR2 FQGTGA, per germline. Here the CDR3 reads CASSPGSSGVLGTGELFF. The CDR3 DNA follows: TGTGCCAGCAGCCCGGGGTCTAGCGGGGTCCTGGGGACCGGGGAGCTGTTTTTT.

This clone came up a few times. The rearrangement links TRBV24-1 to TRBJ1-2, with TRBD1 matching over 7 bases. This CDR3 contains 14 residues. CDR1 is KGHDR and CDR2 is SFDVKD in the germline V gene. V dropped 4 bases and J dropped 7; count of bases not matched to a gene: 8. The CDR3 here is CATSETGIGRGYTF. The CDR3 coding sequence is TGTGCCACCAGTGAGACAGGGATCGGTCGTGGCTACACCTTC.

The chain recombines TRBV30 with TRBJ2-1; D is unclear. The CDR3 totals 13 residues. V was trimmed by 6 bases and J by 4 bases, leaving 13 bases between them. CDR1 is GTSNPN, CDR2 SVGIG, per germline (reference sequence). The CDR3 coding sequence is TGTGCCTGCCATGATCAGAATTACAATGAGCAGTTCTTC. This translates into CACHDQNYNEQFF.

The CDR3 protein is CAIRKDTTNEKLFF. The CDR3 DNA follows: TGTGCCATCCGGAAGGACACAACTAATGAAAAACTGTTTTTT. The chain carries TRBV10-3 and TRBJ1-4; weak D call: TRBD1 (5 bases). CDR3 length equals 14 residues. Germline V CDR1 and CDR2: ENHRY, SYGVKD. The ends were cut back, 8 bases at V and 0 bases at J, with 10 bases in the middle.

The chain carries TRBV24-1 and TRBJ2-1; 8 bases are shared with TRBD1. The junction had 6 bases not matched to a gene; V was cut back by 3 bases and J by 6 bases. Germline V CDR1 and CDR2: KGHDR, SFDVKD. This CDR3 is built from 15 residues. The CDR3 bases are TGTGCCACCAGTGATGTCCAGGGGGCCCTCAATGAGCAGTTCTTC. The encoded protein is CATSDVQGALNEQFF.

The table lists this clone with a count of one. This sequence joins TRBV9 and TRBJ1-2; 8 positions match TRBD1. CDR3 length: 17 residues. CDR1 and CDR2 (germline): SGDLS, YYNGEE. Trimming removed 0 bases from V and 0 bases from J; junction bases left unmatched: 7. CDR3 in amino acids: CASSVGLQDRANYGYTF. The CDR3 DNA is TGTGCCAGCAGCGTAGGCCTCCAGGACAGGGCTAACTATGGCTACACCTTC.

The V gene is TRBV15, the J gene TRBJ2-7; 7 bases align to TRBD2. V was clipped by 5 bases and J by 5 bases; unmatched bases: 9. This CDR3 region has 14 residues. The germline gives CDR1 LNHNV, CDR2 YYDKDF (reference sequence). CDR3 bases: TGTGCCACCAGCCTAGGGCAAGCGGGGAACGAGCAGTACTTC. Translation: CATSLGQAGNEQYF.

The chain joins TRBV5-1 to TRBJ2-2; D perhaps matches TRBD2 (6 bases). The CDR3 is 14 residues long. CDR1 SGHRS and CDR2 YFSETQ come from the germline V gene. With 4 bases removed from V and 6 bases from J, the gap between germline ends came to 13 bases. The CDR3 sequence is CASSPLGGAGELFF. The CDR3 DNA reads as TGCGCCAGCAGCCCACTCGGAGGGGCCGGGGAGCTGTTTTTT.

The table lists this clone with a count of one. The chain recombines TRBV6-5 with TRBJ1-1; D ambiguous. Germline V lookup: CDR1 MNHEY, CDR2 SVGAGI. The CDR3 is 13 amino acids. The V end was cut by 6 bases, the J end by 1 base, with 9 bases between. The CDR3 sequence: CASRKDSNTEAFF. CDR3 DNA sequence: TGTGCCAGCAGGAAGGACTCGAACACTGAAGCTTTCTTT.

The CDR3 is CASSPIRRSSNQPQHF. CDR3 nucleotide sequence: TGTGCCAGCAGTCCGATTAGGAGGAGTAGCAATCAGCCCCAGCATTTT. V usage is TRBV27 and J usage is TRBJ1-5; D not certain. The CDR3 is 16 amino acids. V was pared by 5 bases and J by 0 bases, with 14 bases between. Germline CDR1 is MNHEY and CDR2 is SMNVEV (reference sequence).

The chain couples TRBV14 to TRBJ1-1; D is undetermined. Germline V gene data show CDR1 as SGHDN and CDR2 as FVKESK. CDR3 size: 14 residues. V was clipped by 1 base and J by 1 base, with 7 bases between them. The CDR3 region is CASSQVIPNTEAFF. Written as DNA, the CDR3 is TGTGCCAGCAGCCAAGTAATCCCGAACACTGAAGCTTTCTTT.

The rearrangement uses TRBV6-8 and TRBJ2-1; TRBD2 matches at 12 bases. This CDR3 region has 14 residues. From germline, CDR1 is MNHGY and CDR2 SAAAGT. The ends lost 8 bases at V and 10 bases at J; junction bases unmatched: 9. The CDR3: CASPTSGGSGEQFF. The CDR3 DNA is TGTGCCAGCCCGACTAGCGGGGGTTCAGGCGAGCAGTTCTTC.

The chain carries TRBV6-2 or TRBV6-3 and TRBJ1-1, with 10 bases identical to TRBD1. Germline assignment: CDR1 MNHEY and CDR2 SVGEGT. V trimming: 2 bases; J trimming: 0 bases; junction bases outside the gene matches: 3. The CDR3 length is 16 residues. Here the CDR3 reads CASSYPTGGLNTEAFF. CDR3 in DNA: TGTGCCAGCAGTTACCCGACAGGGGGCTTGAACACTGAAGCTTTCTTT.

This rearrangement joins TRBV7-9 to TRBJ2-7, with D possibly being TRBD1 (6 bases). This CDR3 contains 12 residues. The germline gives CDR1 SEHNR, CDR2 FQNEAQ (reference sequence). V lost 2 bases and J 6 bases, leaving 8 bases between the germline ends. The CDR3 loop reads CASSLTGLEQYF. As DNA, the CDR3 is TGTGCCAGCAGCTTAACAGGGCTCGAGCAGTACTTC.